The 21 T cell receptor beta chains below come from one sample, sequenced in a study of cytomegalovirus exposure and HLA in healthy donors (dated 2017 in TCRdb). The method behind the library was the immunoSEQ multiplex PCR assay. The multiplex PCR relied on a mix of 60 forward primers for TCR Vbeta segments and 13 reverse primers for TCR Jbeta segments. TCRdb took this table from immuneACCESS and kept in-frame rearrangements with V and J called. Such tables lack part of the clones; where checked against another copy, unresolved V genes explain under half of the gap, and the rest is unexplained. This sample lists 150,000 to 200,000 clones; around 87% were detected once. The ten largest clonotypes hold approximately 2% of the sample. The sample was PBMCs. The receptors here all came from a woman under 30 in good health and CMV-seronegative.

This chain links TRBV4-1 with TRBJ2-7; TRBD1 aligns across 7 bases. This CDR3 region has 15 residues. In germline, CDR1 is MGHRA, CDR2 YSYEKL. The V segment lost 6 bases and the J segment 0 bases; nucleotides outside the gene matches: 8. CDR3 residues: CASRRSRDSSYEQYF. Here the CDR3 DNA reads TGCGCCAGCAGACGCTCCCGGGACAGCTCCTACGAGCAGTACTTC.

For the CDR3, the DNA is TGTGCCAGCAGCTTAGGGGAGGCAGGGGGTCAGCCCCAGCATTTT. Translated, it gives CASSLGEAGGQPQHF. The V gene is TRBV7-9, the J gene TRBJ1-5; TRBD1 agrees at 7 bases. The junction had 6 bases not matched to a gene; V was cut back by 1 base and J by 6 bases. The germline V gene has CDR1 SEHNR and CDR2 FQNEAQ (reference sequence). This CDR3 is 15 amino acids long.

The chain joins TRBV6-5 to TRBJ1-2; TRBD1 is a possible D gene (5 bases). This CDR3 has 15 amino acids. Germline V CDR1 and CDR2: MNHEY, SVGAGI. V lost 6 bases, J lost 2 bases, and 16 bases lay in between. CDR3 protein: CASSTLRQLNYGYTF. CDR3 DNA: TGTGCCAGCAGCACTCTCCGACAGCTAAACTATGGCTACACCTTC.

The rearrangement uses TRBV10-3 and TRBJ1-2; D is possibly TRBD1 (6 bases). Deletions cut 4 bases from V and 6 bases from J, with 12 bases between. Germline V gene sequence: CDR1 ENHRY, CDR2 SYGVKD. The CDR3 loop spans 13 amino acids. The CDR3 is CAISGLGANGYTF. In DNA, the CDR3 is TGTGCCATCAGTGGCCTGGGGGCCAATGGCTACACCTTC.

This clone was seen once. The chain uses TRBV27 and TRBJ2-5; 7 bases are shared with TRBD1. The CDR3 is 15 residues long. CDR1 is MNHEY and CDR2 is SMNVEV in the germline V gene (reference sequence). V trimming: 6 bases; J trimming: 4 bases; junction bases outside the gene matches: 11. The CDR3 loop reads CASRSGQARGETQYF. In DNA, the CDR3 is TGTGCCAGCAGATCCGGACAGGCTCGGGGAGAGACCCAGTACTTC.

The chain links TRBV28 to TRBJ1-4; D unresolved. The germline V gene encodes CDR1 MDHEN and CDR2 SYDVKM. V was pared by 1 base and J by 4 bases, with 10 bases between. CDR3 length: 15 amino acids. The CDR3 region has the DNA TGTGCCAGCAGTTTATTTACCCCGGGTAATGAAAAACTGTTTTTT. Residues: CASSLFTPGNEKLFF.

The gene calls are TRBV27 and TRBJ1-2, with TRBD1 matching 9 bases. V gave up 3 bases and J gave up 1 base; unmatched junction bases: 0. In germline, CDR1 is MNHEY, CDR2 SMNVEV (reference sequence). CDR3 length: 14 amino acids. CDR3 DNA: TGTGCCAGCAGTTTGGGACAGGGTAACTATGGCTACACCTTC. Its translation is CASSLGQGNYGYTF.

This chain joins TRBV19 and TRBJ2-7; 11 nucleotides line up with TRBD2. The germline CDR1 and CDR2 sequences are LNHDA and SQIVND (reference sequence). Trimming took 6 bases from V and 7 from J; bases not matched to a gene: 11. The CDR3 runs 15 residues. CDR3 coding DNA: TGTGCCAGTAGGACCATAGCGGGAGGGCCGGGTGAGCAGTACTTC. Amino acid sequence: CASRTIAGGPGEQYF.

The rearrangement joins TRBV5-4 to TRBJ2-2; 8 bases align to TRBD1. CDR3 length: 15 residues. Trimming removed 0 bases from V and 6 bases from J; junction bases left unmatched: 4. CDR1 is SGHNT and CDR2 is YYREEE in the germline V gene (reference sequence). The CDR3 spells CASSLDRGSAGELFF. The CDR3, as DNA: TGTGCCAGCAGCTTGGACAGGGGGTCGGCCGGGGAGCTGTTTTTT.

This rearrangement joins TRBV28 to TRBJ1-1; 7 nucleotides match TRBD1. Germline CDR1 MDHEN, CDR2 SYDVKM. The V gene end was trimmed by 2 bases and the J gene end by 1 base; junction bases not matched to a gene: 1. This CDR3 is built from 14 residues. CDR3: CASSLGDRNTEAFF. CDR3 sequence (DNA): TGTGCCAGCAGTTTAGGGGACAGGAACACTGAAGCTTTCTTT. Full variable domain (outside the CDR3, taken from reference TRBV28 and TRBJ1-1): DVKVTQSSRYLVKRTGEKVFLECVQDMDHENMFWYRQDPGLGLRLIYFSYDVKMKEKGDIPEGYSVSREKKERFSLILESASTNQTSMYLCASSLGDRNTEAFFGQGTRLTVV.

With respect to this clone: The sample carries other DNA sequences with the same CDR3. The rearrangement links TRBV6-5 to TRBJ1-6, with D possibly TRBD1 on 6 matching bases. This CDR3 comprises 15 residues. Germline V lookup: CDR1 MNHEY, CDR2 SVGAGI. Trimming stripped 0 bases from V and 7 bases from J, with 10 bases between. In DNA, the CDR3 is TGTGCCAGCAGTTACTCGGGGGGGCGGAATTCACCCCTCCACTTT. This sequence encodes CASSYSGGRNSPLHF.

V usage is TRBV14 and J usage is TRBJ2-2; a weak D match, TRBD1 (6 bases). CDR3 length: 16 amino acids. V was clipped by 1 base and J by 1 base, with 10 bases between them. Germline V gives CDR1 SGHDN, CDR2 FVKESK. In nucleotides, the CDR3 is TGTGCCAGCAGCCAAGGGGCAGGGGTGAACACCGGGGAGCTGTTTTTT. This translates into CASSQGAGVNTGELFF. The complete variable domain, with remaining parts taken from reference TRBV14 and TRBJ2-2, reads EAGVTQFPSHSVIEKGQTVTLRCDPISGHDNLYWYRRVMGKEIKFLLHFVKESKQDESGMPNNRFLAERTGGTYSTLKVQPAELEDSGVYFCASSQGAGVNTGELFFGEGSRLTVL.

The rearrangement links TRBV9 to TRBJ2-7, with 9 nucleotides matching TRBD1. The J segment lost 0 bases and the V segment lost 7 bases, leaving 2 bases of the junction unmatched. The length of the CDR3 is 13 residues. Germline CDR1 reads SGDLS; CDR2 reads YYNGEE. The CDR3 reads CASGTGSSYEQYF. The CDR3 DNA follows: TGTGCCAGCGGGACAGGGAGCTCCTACGAGCAGTACTTC. The complete variable domain, with remaining parts taken from reference TRBV9 and TRBJ2-7, reads DSGVTQTPKHLITATGQRVTLRCSPRSGDLSVYWYQQSLDQGLQFLIQYYNGEERAKGNILERFSAQQFPDLHSELNLSSLELGDSALYFCASGTGSSYEQYFGPGTRLTVT.

The J gene is TRBJ2-7, the V gene TRBV19, with TRBD1 identical over 7 bases. The CDR3 contains 14 residues. The germline V gene has CDR1 LNHDA and CDR2 SQIVND (reference sequence). Unmatched junction bases numbered 3, after V lost 2 bases and J lost 2 bases. The CDR3 region is CASSISRGTYEQYF. The CDR3 DNA follows: TGTGCCAGTAGTATAAGCAGGGGGACCTACGAGCAGTACTTC.

The V call is TRBV19, the J call TRBJ2-7; D is unclear. The CDR3 contains 14 residues. Germline loops: CDR1 LNHDA, CDR2 SQIVND (reference sequence). V was pared by 3 bases and J by 3 bases, with 12 bases between. The CDR3 nucleotides read TGTGCCAGTAGTATCTCCGGCACAGACTACGAGCAGTACTTC. Amino acids: CASSISGTDYEQYF.

The chain couples TRBV6-5 to TRBJ2-3, with 7 positions matching TRBD2. CDR1 and CDR2 from the germline V gene are MNHEY and SVGAGI. This CDR3 has 15 residues. The trim removed 5 bases at V and 2 bases at J, leaving 7 bases unmatched. CDR3 sequence reads: CASSPGGGYTDTQYF. CDR3 coding DNA: TGTGCCAGCAGTCCGGGCGGGGGTTACACAGATACGCAGTATTTT.

CDR3 sequence reads: CASSYSDGGNTEAFF. In DNA, the CDR3 is TGTGCCAGCAGTTACTCGGACGGGGGGAACACTGAAGCTTTCTTT. V and J are TRBV6-5 and TRBJ1-1; D is possibly TRBD1 (5 bases). V lost 0 bases to trimming and J lost 1 base, with 9 bases between them. The CDR3 is 15 residues long. Germline assignment: CDR1 MNHEY and CDR2 SVGAGI.

V is TRBV23-1 and J is TRBJ2-7; D is uncertain. TRBV23-1 is marked as an open reading frame, function uncertain. Between the trimmed V and J ends, which lost 0 bases and 0 bases, there was a span of 18 bases. There are 18 residues in the CDR3. The CDR3 coding sequence is TGCGCCAGCAGTCAATCGGTCAGGTGGGTTTTTTACTCCTACGAGCAGTACTTC. Residues: CASSQSVRWVFYSYEQYF.

The chain links TRBV28 to TRBJ1-2; D gene uncertain. CDR3 size: 13 residues. V was shortened by 5 bases and J by 4 bases, with 11 bases between the two germline ends. Germline loops: CDR1 MDHEN, CDR2 SYDVKM. The CDR3 DNA follows: TGTGCCAGCAGTGGGTGGGAGGGCTATGGCTACACCTTC. Its translation: CASSGWEGYGYTF.

V gene TRBV7-9 combines with J gene TRBJ2-2; D may be TRBD1 (5 bases). Germline CDR1 and CDR2: SEHNR and FQNEAQ (reference sequence). V lost 5 bases, J lost 1 base, and 14 bases lay in between. The CDR3 length is 16 residues. The CDR3 loop reads CASSPVRGMNTGELFF. CDR3 coding DNA: TGTGCCAGCAGCCCAGTAAGGGGAATGAACACCGGGGAGCTGTTTTTT.

This sequence joins TRBV7-6 and TRBJ2-5, with D maybe TRBD1 (6 bases). The CDR3 runs to 14 residues. V gave up 5 bases and J gave up 1 base, with 11 bases separating them. Per germline, CDR1 SGHVS and CDR2 FNYEAQ. Here the CDR3 reads CASSRRQVQETQYF. CDR3 coding DNA: TGTGCCAGCAGCCGAAGACAGGTCCAAGAGACCCAGTACTTC.